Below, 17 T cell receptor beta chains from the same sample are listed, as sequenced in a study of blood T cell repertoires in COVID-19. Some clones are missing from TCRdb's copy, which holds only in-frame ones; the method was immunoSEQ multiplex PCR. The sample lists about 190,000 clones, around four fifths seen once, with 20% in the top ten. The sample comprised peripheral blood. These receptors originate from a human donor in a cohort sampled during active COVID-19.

The CDR3 reads CASRLRLAGVLDTQYF. In DNA, the CDR3 is TGTGCCAGCAGACTGCGACTAGCGGGGGTGTTGGATACGCAGTATTTT. The chain is built from TRBV6-6 and TRBJ2-3; 12 nucleotides agree with TRBD2. Trimming at V came to 6 bases and at J to 6 bases, leaving 10 bases not matched to a gene. The germline V gene encodes CDR1 MNHNY and CDR2 SVGAGI (reference sequence). The CDR3 spans 16 residues.

CDR3 in amino acids: CASSGLSSGELFF. CDR3 DNA: TGTGCCAGCAGTGGTTTATCTAGCGGGGAGCTGTTTTTT. This chain joins TRBV2 and TRBJ2-2, with D unclear. Germline V CDR1 and CDR2: SNHLY, FYNNEI. CDR3 length: 13 amino acids. Trimming shortened V by 4 bases and J by 7 bases, and 10 bases separated the two germline ends.

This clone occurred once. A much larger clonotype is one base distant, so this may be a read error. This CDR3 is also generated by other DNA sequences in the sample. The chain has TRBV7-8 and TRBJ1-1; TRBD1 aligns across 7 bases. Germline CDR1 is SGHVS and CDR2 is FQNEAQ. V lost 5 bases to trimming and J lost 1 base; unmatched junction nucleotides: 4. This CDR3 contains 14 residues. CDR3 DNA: TGTGCCAGCAGCCCCGGGACAGCGAACACTGAAGCTTTCTTT. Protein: CASSPGTANTEAFF.

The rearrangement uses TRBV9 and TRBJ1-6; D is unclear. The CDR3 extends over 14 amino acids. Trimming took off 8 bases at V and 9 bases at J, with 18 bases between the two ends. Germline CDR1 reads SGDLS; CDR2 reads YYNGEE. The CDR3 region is CASKRVVLGSPLHF. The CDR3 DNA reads TGTGCCAGTAAGAGGGTGGTACTGGGTTCACCCCTCCACTTT.

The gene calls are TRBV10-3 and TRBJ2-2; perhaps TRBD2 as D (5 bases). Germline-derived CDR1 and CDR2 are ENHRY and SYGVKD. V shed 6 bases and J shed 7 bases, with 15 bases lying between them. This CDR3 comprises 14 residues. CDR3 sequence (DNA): TGTGCCATCAGCCGGTCGGGGTCGGTCGGGGAGCTGTTTTTT. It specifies CAISRSGSVGELFF.

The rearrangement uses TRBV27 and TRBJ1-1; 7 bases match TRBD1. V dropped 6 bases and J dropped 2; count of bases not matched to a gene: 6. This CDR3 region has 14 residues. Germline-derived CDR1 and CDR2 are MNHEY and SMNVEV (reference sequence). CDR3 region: CASRGQTRNTEAFF. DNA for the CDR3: TGTGCCAGCAGGGGACAGACCCGTAACACTGAAGCTTTCTTT.

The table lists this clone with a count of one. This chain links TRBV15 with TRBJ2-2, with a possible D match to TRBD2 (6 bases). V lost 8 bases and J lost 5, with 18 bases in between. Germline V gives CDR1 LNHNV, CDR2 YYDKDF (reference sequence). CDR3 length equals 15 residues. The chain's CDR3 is CATGDGTLWTGELFF. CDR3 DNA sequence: TGTGCCACCGGAGATGGGACTTTATGGACCGGGGAGCTGTTTTTT.

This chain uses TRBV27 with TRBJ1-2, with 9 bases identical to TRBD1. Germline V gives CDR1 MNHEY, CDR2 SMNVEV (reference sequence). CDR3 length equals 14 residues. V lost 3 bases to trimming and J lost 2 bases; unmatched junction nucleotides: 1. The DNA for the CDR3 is TGTGCCAGCAGTTTTACAGGGGGCAACTATGGCTACACCTTC. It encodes CASSFTGGNYGYTF.

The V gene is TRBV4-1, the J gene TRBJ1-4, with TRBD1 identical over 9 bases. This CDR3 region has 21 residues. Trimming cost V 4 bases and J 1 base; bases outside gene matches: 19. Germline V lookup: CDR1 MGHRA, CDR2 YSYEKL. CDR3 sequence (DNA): TGCGCCAGCAGCCTGGGCTTCACCCCGGGACAGGGTGATTTAACTAATGAAAAACTGTTTTTT. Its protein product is CASSLGFTPGQGDLTNEKLFF.

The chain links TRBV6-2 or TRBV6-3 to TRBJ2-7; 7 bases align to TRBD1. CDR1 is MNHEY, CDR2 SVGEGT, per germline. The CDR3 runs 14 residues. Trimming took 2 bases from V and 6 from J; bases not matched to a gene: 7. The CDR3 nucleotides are TGTGCCAGCAGTTACCCGTACAGGGGATCCGAGCAGTACGTC. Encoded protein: CASSYPYRGSEQYV.

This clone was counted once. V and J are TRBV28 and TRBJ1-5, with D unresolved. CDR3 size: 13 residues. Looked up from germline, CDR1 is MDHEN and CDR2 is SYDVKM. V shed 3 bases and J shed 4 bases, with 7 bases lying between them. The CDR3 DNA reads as TGTGCCAGCAGTTTCCCCGGGAATCAGCCCCAGCATTTT. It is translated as CASSFPGNQPQHF.

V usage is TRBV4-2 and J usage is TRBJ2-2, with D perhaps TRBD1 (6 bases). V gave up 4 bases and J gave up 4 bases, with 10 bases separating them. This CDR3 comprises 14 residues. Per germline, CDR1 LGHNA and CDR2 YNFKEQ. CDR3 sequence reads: CASSRDTTTGELFF. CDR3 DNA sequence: TGTGCCAGCAGCCGGGACACAACCACCGGGGAGCTGTTTTTT.

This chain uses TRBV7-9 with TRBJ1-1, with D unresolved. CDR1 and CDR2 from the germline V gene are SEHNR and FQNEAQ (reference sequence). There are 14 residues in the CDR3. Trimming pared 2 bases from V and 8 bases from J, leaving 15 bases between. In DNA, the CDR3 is TGTGCCAGCAGCTTAACGGGAGTAACTATAGAAGCTTTCTTT. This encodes CASSLTGVTIEAFF. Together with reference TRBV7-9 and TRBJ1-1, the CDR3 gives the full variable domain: DTGVSQNPRHKITKRGQNVTFRCDPISEHNRLYWYRQTLGQGPEFLTYFQNEAQLEKSRLLSDRFSAERPKGSFSTLEIQRTEQGDSAMYLCASSLTGVTIEAFFGQGTRLTVV.

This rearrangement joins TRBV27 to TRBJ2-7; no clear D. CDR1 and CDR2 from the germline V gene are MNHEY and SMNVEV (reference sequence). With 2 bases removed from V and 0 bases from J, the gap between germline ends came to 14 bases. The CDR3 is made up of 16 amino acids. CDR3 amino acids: CASSLSMATASYEQYV. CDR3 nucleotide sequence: TGTGCCAGCAGTTTAAGTATGGCCACCGCCTCCTACGAGCAGTACGTC.

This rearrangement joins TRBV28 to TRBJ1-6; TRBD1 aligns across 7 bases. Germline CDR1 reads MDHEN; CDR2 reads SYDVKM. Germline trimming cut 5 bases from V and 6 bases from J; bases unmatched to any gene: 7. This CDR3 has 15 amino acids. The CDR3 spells CASSVVRDSNSPLHF. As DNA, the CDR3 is TGTGCCAGCAGTGTTGTCCGGGACAGTAATTCACCCCTCCACTTT. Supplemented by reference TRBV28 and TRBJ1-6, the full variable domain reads DVKVTQSSRYLVKRTGEKVFLECVQDMDHENMFWYRQDPGLGLRLIYFSYDVKMKEKGDIPEGYSVSREKKERFSLILESASTNQTSMYLCASSVVRDSNSPLHFGNGTRLTVT.

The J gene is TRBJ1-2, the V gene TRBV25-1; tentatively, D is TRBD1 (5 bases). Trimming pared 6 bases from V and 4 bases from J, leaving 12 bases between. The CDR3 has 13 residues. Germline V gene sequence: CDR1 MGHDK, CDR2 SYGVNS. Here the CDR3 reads CASSRTGGYGYTF. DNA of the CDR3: TGTGCCAGCAGCAGGACCGGGGGCTATGGCTACACCTTC.

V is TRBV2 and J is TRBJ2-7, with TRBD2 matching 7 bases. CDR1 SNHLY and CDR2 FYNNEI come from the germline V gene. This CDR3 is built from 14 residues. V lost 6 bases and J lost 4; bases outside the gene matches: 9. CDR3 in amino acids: CASSVREGMYEQYF. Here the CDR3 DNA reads TGTGCCAGCAGCGTCAGGGAGGGGATGTACGAGCAGTACTTC.